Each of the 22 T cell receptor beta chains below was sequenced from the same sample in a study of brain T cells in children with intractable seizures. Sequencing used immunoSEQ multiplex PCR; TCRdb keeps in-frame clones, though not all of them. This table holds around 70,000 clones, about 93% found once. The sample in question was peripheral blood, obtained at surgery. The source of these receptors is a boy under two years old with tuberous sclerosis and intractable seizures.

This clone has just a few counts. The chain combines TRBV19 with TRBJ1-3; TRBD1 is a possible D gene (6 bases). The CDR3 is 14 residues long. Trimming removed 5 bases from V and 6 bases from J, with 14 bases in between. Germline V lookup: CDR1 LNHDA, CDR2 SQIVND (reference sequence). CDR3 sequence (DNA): TGTGCCAGTAGTTTTACCGGGACATCAAACACCATATATTTT. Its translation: CASSFTGTSNTIYF.

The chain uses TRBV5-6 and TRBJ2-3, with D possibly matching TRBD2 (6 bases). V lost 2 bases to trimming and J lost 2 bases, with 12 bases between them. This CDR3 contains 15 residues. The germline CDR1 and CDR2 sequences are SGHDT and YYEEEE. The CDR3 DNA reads TGTGCCAGCAGCTTACTACTAGCTAACACAGATACGCAGTATTTT. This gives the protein CASSLLLANTDTQYF.

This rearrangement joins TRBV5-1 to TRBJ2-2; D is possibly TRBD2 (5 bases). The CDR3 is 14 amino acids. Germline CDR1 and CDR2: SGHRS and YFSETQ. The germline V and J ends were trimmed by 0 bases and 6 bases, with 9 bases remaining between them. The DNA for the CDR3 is TGCGCCAGCAGCTTGGCCGAGGGCCCCGGGGAGCTGTTTTTT. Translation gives CASSLAEGPGELFF.

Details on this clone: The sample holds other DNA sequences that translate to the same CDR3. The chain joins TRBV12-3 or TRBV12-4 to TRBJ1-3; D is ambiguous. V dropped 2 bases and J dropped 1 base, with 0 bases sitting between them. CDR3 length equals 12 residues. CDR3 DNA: TGTGCCAGCAGTTTATCTGGAAACACCATATATTTT. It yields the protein CASSLSGNTIYF.

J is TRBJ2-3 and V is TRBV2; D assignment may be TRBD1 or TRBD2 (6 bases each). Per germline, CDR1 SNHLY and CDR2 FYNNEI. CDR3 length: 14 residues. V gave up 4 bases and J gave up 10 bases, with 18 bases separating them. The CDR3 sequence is CASSVPGALEAQYF. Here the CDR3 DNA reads TGTGCCAGCAGTGTGCCGGGGGCTTTGGAAGCGCAGTATTTT.

The CDR3 DNA sequence: TGTGCCAGCAGCCAAGTGGACAGGAAAACCGGGGAGCTGTTTTTT. Protein: CASSQVDRKTGELFF. V and J are TRBV3-1 (or the pseudogene TRBV3-2) and TRBJ2-2; 7 bases are shared with TRBD1. Germline V gene data show CDR1 as LGHDT and CDR2 as YNNKEL (reference sequence). The CDR3 contains 15 residues. The V and J ends lost 1 base and 5 bases, in that order; junction bases with no gene match: 4.

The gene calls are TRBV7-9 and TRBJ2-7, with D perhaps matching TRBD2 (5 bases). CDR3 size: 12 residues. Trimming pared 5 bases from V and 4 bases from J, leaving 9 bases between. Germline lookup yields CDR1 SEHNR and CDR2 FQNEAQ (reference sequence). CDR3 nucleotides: TGTGCCAGCAGCACCGGACTTTACGAGCAGTACTTC. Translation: CASSTGLYEQYF.

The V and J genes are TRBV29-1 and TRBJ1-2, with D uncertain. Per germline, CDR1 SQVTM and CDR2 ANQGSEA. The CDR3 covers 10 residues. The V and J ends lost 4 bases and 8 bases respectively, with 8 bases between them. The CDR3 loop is CSVASIGYTF. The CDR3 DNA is TGCAGCGTTGCCAGCATCGGCTACACCTTC.

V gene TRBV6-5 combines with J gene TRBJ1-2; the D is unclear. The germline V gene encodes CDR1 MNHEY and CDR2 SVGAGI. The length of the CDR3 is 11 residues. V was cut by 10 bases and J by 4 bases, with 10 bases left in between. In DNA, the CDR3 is TGTGCCACTAATACAGTCTATGGCTACACCTTC. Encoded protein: CATNTVYGYTF.

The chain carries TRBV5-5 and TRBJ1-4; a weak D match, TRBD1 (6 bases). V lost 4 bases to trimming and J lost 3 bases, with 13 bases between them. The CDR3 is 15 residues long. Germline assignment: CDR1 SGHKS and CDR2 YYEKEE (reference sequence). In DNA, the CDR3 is TGTGCCAGCAGCACGACAGGCAGCCCTAATGAAAAACTGTTTTTT. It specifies CASSTTGSPNEKLFF.

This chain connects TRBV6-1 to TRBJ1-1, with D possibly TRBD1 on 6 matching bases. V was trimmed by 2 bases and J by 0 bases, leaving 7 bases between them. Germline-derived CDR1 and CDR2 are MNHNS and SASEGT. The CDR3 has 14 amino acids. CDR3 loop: CASSETGMNTEAFF. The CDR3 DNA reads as TGTGCCAGCAGTGAAACAGGGATGAACACTGAAGCTTTCTTT.

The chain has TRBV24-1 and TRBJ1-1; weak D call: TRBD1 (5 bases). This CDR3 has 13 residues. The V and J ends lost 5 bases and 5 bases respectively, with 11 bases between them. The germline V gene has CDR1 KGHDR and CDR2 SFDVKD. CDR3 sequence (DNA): TGTGCCACCAGTGGGGGGGAGCGGACTGAAGCTTTCTTT. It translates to CATSGGERTEAFF.

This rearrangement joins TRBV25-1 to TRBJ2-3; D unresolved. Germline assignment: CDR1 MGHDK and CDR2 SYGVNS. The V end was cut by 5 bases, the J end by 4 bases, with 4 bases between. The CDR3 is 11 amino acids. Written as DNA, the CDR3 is TGTGCCAGCAGTTTACCAGATACGCAGTATTTT. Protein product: CASSLPDTQYF.

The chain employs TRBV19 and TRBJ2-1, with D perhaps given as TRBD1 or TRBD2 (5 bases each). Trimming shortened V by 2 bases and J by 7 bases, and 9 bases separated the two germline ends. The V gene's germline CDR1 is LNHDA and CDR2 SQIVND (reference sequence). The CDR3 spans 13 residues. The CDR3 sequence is CASSITGGNEQFF. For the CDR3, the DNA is TGTGCCAGTAGTATAACTGGGGGAAATGAGCAGTTCTTC.

This CDR3 reads CASIGGISYEQYF. DNA of the CDR3: TGTGCCAGCATAGGCGGTATATCCTACGAGCAGTACTTC. The rearrangement links TRBV2 to TRBJ2-7, with unresolved D. The CDR3 extends over 13 amino acids. Germline V gives CDR1 SNHLY, CDR2 FYNNEI. V was clipped by 7 bases and J by 1 base, with 11 bases between them.

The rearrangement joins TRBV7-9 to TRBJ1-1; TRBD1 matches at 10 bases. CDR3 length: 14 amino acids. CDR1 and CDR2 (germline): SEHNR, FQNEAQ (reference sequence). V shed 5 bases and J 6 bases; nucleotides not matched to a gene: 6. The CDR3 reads CASSPEGQGAEAFF. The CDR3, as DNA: TGTGCCAGCAGCCCTGAAGGACAGGGGGCTGAAGCTTTCTTT.

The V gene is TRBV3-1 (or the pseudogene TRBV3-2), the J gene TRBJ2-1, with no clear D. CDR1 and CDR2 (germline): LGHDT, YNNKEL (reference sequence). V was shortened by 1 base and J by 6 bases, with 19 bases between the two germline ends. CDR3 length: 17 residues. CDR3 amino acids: CASSQGPGSSWGNEQFF. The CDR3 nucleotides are TGTGCCAGCAGCCAAGGCCCCGGCTCCAGTTGGGGCAATGAGCAGTTCTTC.

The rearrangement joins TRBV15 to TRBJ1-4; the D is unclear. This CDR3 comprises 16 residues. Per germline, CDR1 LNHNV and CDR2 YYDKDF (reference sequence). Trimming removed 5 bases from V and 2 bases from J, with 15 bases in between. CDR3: CATSLSPRTTNEKLFF. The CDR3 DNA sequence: TGTGCCACCAGCCTTTCCCCCAGGACGACTAATGAAAAACTGTTTTTT.

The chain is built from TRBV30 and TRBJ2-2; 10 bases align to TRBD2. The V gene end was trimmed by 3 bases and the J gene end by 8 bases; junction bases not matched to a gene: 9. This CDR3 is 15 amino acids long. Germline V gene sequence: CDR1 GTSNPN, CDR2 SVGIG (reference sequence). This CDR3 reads CAWRIPGLATGELFF. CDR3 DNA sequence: TGTGCCTGGAGGATTCCGGGACTAGCGACTGGGGAGCTGTTTTTT.

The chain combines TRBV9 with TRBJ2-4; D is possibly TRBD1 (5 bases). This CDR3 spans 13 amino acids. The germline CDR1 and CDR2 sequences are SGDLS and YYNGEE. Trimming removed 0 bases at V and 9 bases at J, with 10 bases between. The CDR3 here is CASSVEDNGIQYF. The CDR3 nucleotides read TGTGCCAGCAGCGTAGAGGACAACGGCATTCAGTACTTC. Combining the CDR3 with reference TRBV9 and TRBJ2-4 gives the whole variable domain DSGVTQTPKHLITATGQRVTLRCSPRSGDLSVYWYQQSLDQGLQFLIQYYNGEERAKGNILERFSAQQFPDLHSELNLSSLELGDSALYFCASSVEDNGIQYFGAGTRLSVL.

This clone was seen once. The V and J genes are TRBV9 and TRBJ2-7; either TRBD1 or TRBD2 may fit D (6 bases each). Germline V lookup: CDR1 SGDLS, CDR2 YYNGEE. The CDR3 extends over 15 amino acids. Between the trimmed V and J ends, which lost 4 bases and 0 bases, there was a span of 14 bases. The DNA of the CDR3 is TGTGCCAGCAGCCCGGGGGCACCATACTCCTACGAGCAGTACTTC. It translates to CASSPGAPYSYEQYF.

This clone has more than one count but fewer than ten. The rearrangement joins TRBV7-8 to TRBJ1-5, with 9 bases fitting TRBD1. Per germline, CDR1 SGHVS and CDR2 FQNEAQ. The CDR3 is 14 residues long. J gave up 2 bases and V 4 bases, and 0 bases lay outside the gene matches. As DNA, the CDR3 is TGTGCCAGCAGCTGGGACAGGGGCAATCAGCCCCAGCATTTT. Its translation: CASSWDRGNQPQHF.